This TCR beta chain was found in a study of T cell responses to AZD1222 COVID-19 vaccine. Trimming stripped 5 bases from V and 0 bases from J, with 9 bases between. Germline lookup yields CDR1 SGHAT and CDR2 FQNNGV. The CDR3 loop spans 14 amino acids. General observations from the study: The breadth and depth of Spike-specific TCRs increased once two AZD1222 doses had been given. Vaccine-associated CD4 TCRs ranged over spike, dominating at 160-218 and 743-854.

Using immunoSEQ multiplex PCR, the repertoire was profiled, and TCRdb retains in-frame clones only, with some absent. Among 75,000 to 100,000 clones listed, roughly 90% were seen once. On this clone: Its antigen is unidentified.

The sequence came from an adult in good health. This chain links TRBV11-2 with TRBJ2-3; D remains unclear. Sequences were derived from peripheral blood, sampled on day 0 of AZD1222 vaccination. Here the CDR3 DNA reads TGTGCCAGCAGCGACCAAAGTAGCACAGATACGCAGTATTTT. Protein: CASSDQSSTDTQYF.